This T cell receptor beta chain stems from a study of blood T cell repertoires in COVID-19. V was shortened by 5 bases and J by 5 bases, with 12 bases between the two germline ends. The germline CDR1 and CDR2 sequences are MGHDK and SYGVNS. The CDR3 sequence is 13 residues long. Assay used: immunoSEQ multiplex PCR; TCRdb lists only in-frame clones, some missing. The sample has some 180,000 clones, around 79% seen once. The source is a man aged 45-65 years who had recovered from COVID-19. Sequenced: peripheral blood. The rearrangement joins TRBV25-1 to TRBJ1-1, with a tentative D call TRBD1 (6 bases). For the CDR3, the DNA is TGTGCCAGCAGTACACAGGGATATACTGAAGCTTTCTTT. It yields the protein CASSTQGYTEAFF.